Below, 29 T cell receptor beta chains from the same sample are listed, as sequenced in a study of blood T cell repertoires in COVID-19. Libraries were prepared by immunoSEQ multiplex PCR; TCRdb keeps only in-frame clonotypes and omits some of them. This sample has 84,000 or so clones; under 85% occur once, and the top ten carry less than 10%. The sequenced sample consisted of peripheral blood. The origin of the receptors is a human donor in a cohort sampled during active COVID-19.

This clone turned up a few times. The chain carries TRBV3-1 (or the pseudogene TRBV3-2) and TRBJ2-7; D remains ambiguous. The CDR3 consists of 11 residues. Trimming stripped 2 bases from V and 6 bases from J, with 5 bases between. In germline, CDR1 is LGHDT, CDR2 YNNKEL (reference sequence). The CDR3 sequence: CASSQYLEQYF. The CDR3 nucleotides are TGTGCCAGCAGCCAATATCTCGAGCAGTACTTC.

The chain is built from TRBV19 and TRBJ1-1; 7 bases are shared with TRBD1. CDR3 length equals 13 residues. Germline V gives CDR1 LNHDA, CDR2 SQIVND (reference sequence). J was trimmed by 7 bases and V by 6 bases; bases with no gene match: 8. DNA for the CDR3: TGTGCCAGTAGGGGGACAGTTATGAGTGAAGCTTTCTTT. The encoded protein is CASRGTVMSEAFF.

This chain joins TRBV7-2 and TRBJ2-5, with D perhaps TRBD1 (7 bases). The V gene's germline CDR1 is SGHTA and CDR2 FQGNSA. V was pared by 5 bases and J by 5 bases, with 21 bases between. CDR3 length: 16 residues. The chain's CDR3 is CASSTKAGGRLETQYF. CDR3 nucleotide sequence: TGTGCCAGCAGCACGAAGGCAGGGGGGAGACTGGAGACCCAGTACTTC.

The V call is TRBV6-5, the J call TRBJ2-7, with a tentative D call TRBD1 (6 bases). Deletions cut 7 bases from V and 4 bases from J, with 14 bases between. The CDR3 sequence is 13 residues long. CDR1 MNHEY and CDR2 SVGAGI come from the germline V gene. CDR3 nucleotide sequence: TGTGCCAGCACTCTACATCAGGGGTACGAGCAGTACTTC. Protein product: CASTLHQGYEQYF.

This CDR3 is CASTFWGSEAFF. Here the CDR3 DNA reads TGTGCCAGCACGTTTTGGGGCTCTGAAGCTTTCTTT. The chain joins TRBV6-5 to TRBJ1-1, with D perhaps TRBD1 (5 bases). V was trimmed by 7 bases and J by 6 bases, leaving 12 bases between them. Per germline, CDR1 MNHEY and CDR2 SVGAGI. This CDR3 spans 12 amino acids.

The J gene is TRBJ1-2, the V gene TRBV30, with a tentative D call TRBD1 (5 bases). V was clipped by 2 bases and J by 0 bases, with 7 bases between them. CDR1 GTSNPN and CDR2 SVGIG come from the germline V gene (reference sequence). The CDR3 length is 13 residues. For the CDR3, the DNA is TGTGCCTGGAGTCCAGGGACTAACTATGGCTACACCTTC. Protein sequence: CAWSPGTNYGYTF.

V gene TRBV6-6 combines with J gene TRBJ1-6, with D maybe TRBD1 (6 bases). Germline V gives CDR1 MNHNY, CDR2 SVGAGI (reference sequence). The CDR3 sequence is 15 residues long. Trimming removed 4 bases from V and 5 bases from J, with 12 bases in between. The CDR3 nucleotides are TGTGCCAGCAGTTTGGGGGCGCGAAATAATTCACCCCTCCACTTT. Its protein product is CASSLGARNNSPLHF.

The chain combines TRBV7-8 with TRBJ2-1; D is possibly TRBD1 (5 bases). There are 13 residues in the CDR3. V lost 1 base, J lost 5 bases, and 6 bases lay in between. CDR1 SGHVS and CDR2 FQNEAQ come from the germline V gene. CDR3 sequence (DNA): TGTGCCAGCAGCTTAGACAGGCACAATGAGCAGTTCTTC. The encoded protein is CASSLDRHNEQFF. The variable domain in full, completed from reference TRBV7-8 and TRBJ2-1, reads GAGVSQSPRYKVAKRGQDVALRCDPISGHVSLFWYQQALGQGPEFLTYFQNEAQLDKSGLPSDRFFAERPEGSVSTLKIQRTQQEDSAVYLCASSLDRHNEQFFGPGTRLTVL.

The rearrangement joins TRBV7-8 to TRBJ2-3, with 10 positions matching TRBD2. Germline trimming cut 5 bases from V and 3 bases from J; bases unmatched to any gene: 5. The germline CDR1 and CDR2 sequences are SGHVS and FQNEAQ. The CDR3 spans 15 residues. The CDR3 spells CASSPLAGGTDTQYF. CDR3 nucleotides: TGTGCCAGCAGCCCGTTAGCGGGGGGAACAGATACGCAGTATTTT.

This chain joins TRBV7-9 and TRBJ2-7; D uncertain. The CDR3 sequence is 13 residues long. V was trimmed by 8 bases and J by 0 bases, leaving 11 bases between them. CDR1 SEHNR and CDR2 FQNEAQ come from the germline V gene (reference sequence). The CDR3 sequence is CASGRPFSYEQYF. The CDR3 DNA sequence: TGTGCCAGCGGCCGCCCATTCTCCTACGAGCAGTACTTC.

This clone has just a few counts. The chain joins TRBV6-5 to TRBJ2-5; 8 bases align to TRBD2. The germline CDR1 and CDR2 sequences are MNHEY and SVGAGI. The CDR3 spans 15 residues. The V segment lost 6 bases and the J segment 3 bases; nucleotides outside the gene matches: 9. Here the CDR3 reads CASSLTPGLEETQYF. CDR3 nucleotides: TGTGCCAGCAGCCTGACCCCGGGACTAGAAGAGACCCAGTACTTC.

The J gene is TRBJ2-7, the V gene TRBV1; TRBD1, the table's D call, lacks a check against the DNA. TRBV1 is a documented pseudogene. The CDR3 spans 17 residues. CDR3 sequence reads: CTSSQDLSKGASYEQYF. CDR3 DNA sequence: TGCACCAGCAGCCAAGATCTGAGCAAGGGGGCGAGCTACGAGCAGTACTTC.

J is TRBJ1-2 and V is TRBV20-1; the match to TRBD1 covers 7 bases. V lost 6 bases and J lost 7; bases outside the gene matches: 5. The germline V gene has CDR1 DFQATT and CDR2 SNEGSKA (reference sequence). The CDR3 has 11 amino acids. In nucleotides, the CDR3 is TGCAGTGCCAAACAGGGGTCTGGCTACACCTTC. Translated: CSAKQGSGYTF.

This clone was counted only a few times. The genes are TRBV5-6 and TRBJ1-5; 9 bases fit TRBD1. Germline-derived CDR1 and CDR2 are SGHDT and YYEEEE. CDR3 length equals 14 residues. J was trimmed by 6 bases and V by 1 base; bases with no gene match: 2. CDR3: CASSLWDRVQPQHF. The CDR3 bases are TGTGCCAGCAGCTTGTGGGACAGGGTTCAGCCCCAGCATTTT.

The chain carries TRBV5-4 and TRBJ1-2, with 9 positions matching TRBD1. The germline gives CDR1 SGHNT, CDR2 YYREEE (reference sequence). Germline trimming cut 0 bases from V and 8 bases from J; bases unmatched to any gene: 2. There are 13 residues in the CDR3. The CDR3 DNA follows: TGTGCCAGCAGCTTGGGGACAGGGGTCGGCTACACCTTC. Amino acid sequence: CASSLGTGVGYTF.

This chain uses TRBV9 with TRBJ1-4; no firm D call. Germline CDR1 SGDLS, CDR2 YYNGEE. The V end lost 0 bases, the J end lost 7 bases, and 10 bases lay between the germline ends. The CDR3 has 14 residues. The CDR3 DNA follows: TGTGCCAGCAGCGTAGAGTCGAGAAGTGAAAAACTGTTTTTT. This gives the protein CASSVESRSEKLFF.

J is TRBJ1-5 and V is TRBV15, with D possibly TRBD1 on 6 matching bases. The CDR3 loop spans 17 amino acids. The V and J ends lost 5 bases and 1 base respectively, with 18 bases between them. In germline, CDR1 is LNHNV, CDR2 YYDKDF (reference sequence). CDR3 nucleotide sequence: TGTGCCACCAGCCTACCCCCGGGCAGGGGAAGCAATCAGCCCCAGCATTTT. This encodes CATSLPPGRGSNQPQHF.

The chain links TRBV30 to TRBJ1-5; D not resolved. The V end was cut by 0 bases, the J end by 5 bases, with 8 bases between. This CDR3 contains 13 residues. CDR1 and CDR2 from the germline V gene are GTSNPN and SVGIG (reference sequence). The CDR3 sequence is CAWSVRVDQPQHF. DNA for the CDR3: TGTGCCTGGAGTGTACGGGTTGATCAGCCCCAGCATTTT.

This clone occurred a few times. This chain uses TRBV28 with TRBJ2-7, with TRBD1 as a possible D gene (6 bases). CDR3 length: 12 residues. In germline, CDR1 is MDHEN, CDR2 SYDVKM. Trimming left V 5 bases short and J 6 bases short, with 11 bases between. CDR3 bases: TGTGCCAGCAGTCGGACAGAGACCGAGCAGTACTTC. Translation gives CASSRTETEQYF.

This clone was detected ten times or more. The rearrangement links TRBV4-2 to TRBJ2-7; D may be TRBD2 (5 bases). The V end was cut by 4 bases, the J end by 5 bases, with 12 bases between. This CDR3 comprises 13 residues. Germline CDR1 LGHNA, CDR2 YNFKEQ. The CDR3 sequence: CASSLTTVDEQYF. The CDR3 bases are TGTGCCAGCAGCCTGACTACTGTCGACGAGCAGTACTTC.

This chain uses TRBV5-1 with TRBJ1-5, with 7 positions matching TRBD1. The CDR3 is made up of 15 amino acids. Per the germline V gene, CDR1 is SGHRS and CDR2 is YFSETQ. J gave up 4 bases and V 0 bases, and 4 bases lay outside the gene matches. CDR3 residues: CASSLEGAKNQPQHF. Here the CDR3 DNA reads TGCGCCAGCAGCTTGGAGGGGGCTAAGAATCAGCCCCAGCATTTT.

The chain recombines TRBV7-3 with TRBJ2-3; 7 nucleotides agree with TRBD2. CDR1 is SGHTA, CDR2 FQGTGA, per germline. V lost 5 bases and J lost 4; bases outside the gene matches: 9. This CDR3 has 15 residues. The CDR3 loop reads CASSLGLLAADTQYF. Written as DNA, the CDR3 is TGTGCCAGCAGCCTCGGACTCCTAGCGGCAGATACGCAGTATTTT.

V gene TRBV5-8 combines with J gene TRBJ2-7; a possible D gene is TRBD2 (7 bases). In germline, CDR1 is SGHTS, CDR2 YDEGEE. The CDR3 is made up of 14 amino acids. The germline V and J ends were trimmed by 4 bases and 5 bases, with 16 bases remaining between them. CDR3 DNA sequence: TGTGCCAGCAGCCTCCGGGGGGCCAAGAACGAGCAGTACTTC. The encoded protein is CASSLRGAKNEQYF.

The gene calls are TRBV7-8 and TRBJ1-2, with D possibly TRBD1 on 5 matching bases. V lost 6 bases, J lost 5 bases, and 10 bases lay in between. Germline CDR1 is SGHVS and CDR2 is FQNEAQ. The CDR3 covers 12 residues. CDR3 nucleotides: TGTGCCAGCAGTCAACAGGAATATGGCTACACCTTC. Its translation: CASSQQEYGYTF.

This rearrangement joins TRBV7-3 to TRBJ2-5; D call uncertain. The germline V and J ends were trimmed by 5 bases and 1 base, with 5 bases remaining between them. Looked up from germline, CDR1 is SGHTA and CDR2 is FQGTGA. The length of the CDR3 is 12 residues. CDR3 nucleotides: TGTGCCAGCAGCACTCTCCAAGAGACCCAGTACTTC. Residues: CASSTLQETQYF. Full variable domain (rest looked up from reference TRBV7-3 and TRBJ2-5): GAGVSQTPSNKVTEKGKYVELRCDPISGHTALYWYRQSLGQGPEFLIYFQGTGAADDSGLPNDRFFAVRPEGSVSTLKIQRTERGDSAVYLCASSTLQETQYFGPGTRLLVL.

This clone is a singleton in its sample. The rearrangement joins TRBV7-9 to TRBJ2-2; D ambiguous. Germline V gene sequence: CDR1 SEHNR, CDR2 FQNEAQ (reference sequence). The length of the CDR3 is 16 residues. The V end was cut by 7 bases, the J end by 0 bases, with 15 bases between. Written as DNA, the CDR3 is TGTGCCAGCATCTCATGGGTTAGCCCGAACACCGGGGAGCTGTTTTTT. It encodes CASISWVSPNTGELFF.

The chain carries TRBV6-1 and TRBJ2-1; the match to TRBD2 covers 13 bases. Trimming took 2 bases from V and 5 from J; bases not matched to a gene: 12. CDR3 size: 19 residues. CDR1 is MNHNS, CDR2 SASEGT, per germline. In nucleotides, the CDR3 is TGTGCCAGCAGTGAAAGGGGACCTTTAGGACTAGCGGGGGACAATGAGCAGTTCTTC. This sequence encodes CASSERGPLGLAGDNEQFF.

The chain combines TRBV6-6 with TRBJ2-7; D is perhaps TRBD2 (5 bases). The CDR3 is 13 residues long. The V end lost 0 bases, the J end lost 4 bases, and 7 bases lay between the germline ends. CDR1 and CDR2 from the germline V gene are MNHNY and SVGAGI (reference sequence). CDR3 protein: CASSYSSEYEQYF. The CDR3 region has the DNA TGTGCCAGCAGTTACTCTAGCGAGTACGAGCAGTACTTC.

This chain links TRBV6-5 with TRBJ2-6; D possibly corresponds to TRBD2 (5 bases). There are 16 residues in the CDR3. The germline gives CDR1 MNHEY, CDR2 SVGAGI. V lost 3 bases to trimming and J lost 4 bases, with 13 bases between them. CDR3 amino acids: CASSYYRGSGANVLTF. The CDR3 DNA reads as TGTGCCAGCAGTTATTATCGGGGATCAGGGGCCAACGTCCTGACTTTC.